The 32 T cell receptor beta chains reported below all come from one sample, sequenced in a study of somatic mutations in cytotoxic T cells in rheumatoid arthritis. Measured with immunoSEQ multiplex PCR; TCRdb has only the in-frame clones, and not every one. In the table there are over 7,000 clones, 87% of which are singletons. Sequenced material: CD8+ T cells sorted from blood. All receptors derive from a man between 35 and 55 years old with rheumatoid arthritis.

The chain has TRBV6-6 and TRBJ1-1; no reliable D call. There are 13 residues in the CDR3. Per germline, CDR1 MNHNY and CDR2 SVGAGI (reference sequence). Trimming stripped 6 bases from V and 1 base from J, with 9 bases between. DNA of the CDR3: TGTGCCAGCAGGGTTCAAGCGAACACTGAAGCTTTCTTT. Amino acids: CASRVQANTEAFF.

The J gene is TRBJ2-7, the V gene TRBV6-1; TRBD1 matches at 11 bases. CDR1 is MNHNS, CDR2 SASEGT, per germline. The CDR3 totals 13 residues. V lost 8 bases, J lost 3 bases, and 3 bases stayed unmatched. The CDR3 DNA reads as TGTGCCAGCGGGACAGGGGGAGGCTACGAGCAGTACTTC. It encodes CASGTGGGYEQYF.

The chain carries TRBV28 and TRBJ2-7; 7 bases map to TRBD1. CDR1 MDHEN and CDR2 SYDVKM come from the germline V gene. This CDR3 has 14 amino acids. V was clipped by 3 bases and J by 0 bases; unmatched bases: 2. The CDR3 here is CASSFRQGSYEQYV. CDR3 DNA: TGTGCCAGCAGTTTCCGACAGGGCTCCTACGAGCAGTACGTC.

This clone was seen only once. This rearrangement joins TRBV28 to TRBJ1-1; 8 nucleotides line up with TRBD1. Germline CDR1 and CDR2: MDHEN and SYDVKM. V was pared by 3 bases and J by 11 bases, with 14 bases of the junction left unmatched. This CDR3 spans 15 amino acids. The CDR3 here is CASSLGGQGAVGAFF. CDR3 nucleotides: TGTGCCAGCAGTTTGGGGGGGCAGGGGGCCGTCGGGGCTTTCTTT.

As for this clone: One end of the junction varies from germline; a read error may be responsible. The gene calls are TRBV28 and TRBJ2-3; TRBD1 matches at 7 bases. Germline V gene lookup returns CDR1 MDHEN and CDR2 SYDVKM. The CDR3 consists of 15 residues. The CDR3 DNA reads as TGTGCCAGTAGTTTGAGGACAGGAATCACAGATACGCAGTATTTT. Translating it yields CASSLRTGITDTQYF.

The chain combines TRBV18 with TRBJ2-5, with D possibly matching TRBD1 (6 bases). Germline assignment: CDR1 KGHSH and CDR2 LQKENI. The CDR3 runs to 17 residues. The V and J ends lost 8 bases and 1 base respectively, with 23 bases between them. CDR3 protein: CASAALTGDYFQETQYF. The CDR3 DNA reads as TGTGCCAGCGCGGCCCTGACAGGCGACTACTTCCAAGAGACCCAGTACTTC.

This clone occurred a few times. The V call is TRBV7-9, the J call TRBJ1-4; D is ambiguous. Germline V gene data show CDR1 as SEHNR and CDR2 as FQNEAQ (reference sequence). The germline V and J ends were trimmed by 2 bases and 5 bases, with 6 bases remaining between them. This CDR3 has 13 amino acids. DNA for the CDR3: TGTGCCAGCAGCTTAAATCAAAATGAAAAACTGTTTTTT. Protein: CASSLNQNEKLFF.

The chain carries TRBV5-1 and TRBJ2-7, with 10 nucleotides matching TRBD2. Germline CDR1 reads SGHRS; CDR2 reads YFSETQ. The junction had 12 bases not matched to a gene; V was cut back by 2 bases and J by 7 bases. CDR3 length equals 16 residues. The CDR3 sequence is CASSLSVSGGAGEQYF. The CDR3 region has the DNA TGCGCCAGCAGCTTATCGGTGAGCGGGGGGGCAGGGGAGCAGTACTTC.

The chain has TRBV6-5 and TRBJ1-5; D gene unclear. Per the germline V gene, CDR1 is MNHEY and CDR2 is SVGAGI. V dropped 3 bases and J dropped 7 bases, with 13 bases sitting between them. The CDR3 length is 14 residues. CDR3 sequence (DNA): TGTGCCAGCAGTTATAGCGGGCAAGGCCAGCCCCAGCATTTT. Amino acid sequence: CASSYSGQGQPQHF.

The genes are TRBV27 and TRBJ2-3; the match to TRBD2 covers 7 bases. The CDR3 runs to 15 residues. Germline V gene lookup returns CDR1 MNHEY and CDR2 SMNVEV (reference sequence). After removal of 6 bases from V and 1 base from J, the junction contained 7 bases not matched to a gene. The CDR3 loop is CASRQRDYRTDTQYF. The CDR3 DNA reads TGTGCCAGCAGGCAGCGGGACTACCGCACAGATACGCAGTATTTT.

The sample holds one count of this clone. The chain's CDR3 is CASSPGLAGGLYEQYF. In nucleotides, the CDR3 is TGTGCCAGCAGCCCGGGACTAGCGGGGGGGCTCTACGAGCAGTACTTC. This rearrangement joins TRBV13 to TRBJ2-7; 16 bases map to TRBD2. The V gene end was trimmed by 5 bases and the J gene end by 3 bases; junction bases not matched to a gene: 4. The germline CDR1 and CDR2 sequences are PRHDT and FYEKMQ (reference sequence). The CDR3 covers 16 residues.

This clone has just a few counts. The chain uses TRBV19 and TRBJ1-1; tentative D call: TRBD1 (6 bases). CDR1 is LNHDA, CDR2 SQIVND, per germline (reference sequence). CDR3 length equals 14 residues. V lost 7 bases and J lost 6, with 18 bases in between. CDR3 nucleotides: TGTGCCAGTACGTGGGGGGGGCGCAGCCCTGAAGCTTTCTTT. Encoded protein: CASTWGGRSPEAFF.

This chain connects TRBV6-1 to TRBJ2-5, with 7 positions matching TRBD2. CDR3 length: 14 residues. The germline V gene encodes CDR1 MNHNS and CDR2 SASEGT. V shed 6 bases and J 4 bases; nucleotides not matched to a gene: 8. Here the CDR3 reads CASRGGFTGETQYF. In DNA, the CDR3 is TGTGCCAGCAGGGGAGGGTTTACCGGAGAGACCCAGTACTTC.

This clone is a singleton in its sample. The chain links TRBV6-1 to TRBJ2-1, with 10 positions matching TRBD1. Per germline, CDR1 MNHNS and CDR2 SASEGT. Trimming cost V 8 bases and J 7 bases; bases outside gene matches: 5. The CDR3 is 13 amino acids. The CDR3 spells CASSTGGWNEQFF. CDR3 nucleotide sequence: TGTGCCAGCTCGACAGGGGGCTGGAATGAGCAGTTCTTC.

The chain employs TRBV2 and TRBJ2-7; TRBD1 aligns across 8 bases. The trim removed 5 bases at V and 1 base at J, leaving 4 bases unmatched. Germline V lookup: CDR1 SNHLY, CDR2 FYNNEI. CDR3 length: 14 residues. CDR3 sequence: CASSSGTGSYEQYV. CDR3 nucleotides: TGTGCCAGCAGTTCCGGGACAGGATCCTACGAGCAGTACGTC.

V and J are TRBV9 and TRBJ2-6; D uncertain. The V end lost 4 bases, the J end lost 0 bases, and 8 bases lay between the germline ends. Per the germline V gene, CDR1 is SGDLS and CDR2 is YYNGEE. CDR3 size: 15 residues. CDR3 region: CASSLWSSGANVLTF. DNA for the CDR3: TGTGCCAGCAGCTTATGGAGCTCTGGGGCCAACGTCCTGACTTTC.

The rearrangement joins TRBV2 to TRBJ1-3, with 8 bases that match TRBD1. CDR1 SNHLY and CDR2 FYNNEI come from the germline V gene. V gave up 6 bases and J gave up 3 bases; unmatched junction bases: 7. This CDR3 is built from 15 residues. CDR3 protein: CASRGAGGIGNTIYF. For the CDR3, the DNA is TGTGCCAGCAGGGGGGCAGGGGGCATTGGAAACACCATATATTTT.

The CDR3 protein is CASRYRDDPFYEQYV. CDR3 DNA: TGTGCCAGCAGGTACAGGGACGACCCGTTTTACGAGCAGTACGTC. V gene TRBV7-6 combines with J gene TRBJ2-7; tentatively, D is TRBD1 (6 bases). The germline CDR1 and CDR2 sequences are SGHVS and FNYEAQ. The V end was cut by 6 bases, the J end by 4 bases, with 19 bases between. The CDR3 contains 15 residues.

This chain joins TRBV2 and TRBJ2-1, with 7 nucleotides matching TRBD1. Germline V gene sequence: CDR1 SNHLY, CDR2 FYNNEI. V lost 7 bases, J lost 0 bases, and 3 bases stayed unmatched. CDR3 length equals 14 residues. CDR3 in amino acids: CASTGQDSYNEQFF. The CDR3 region has the DNA TGTGCCAGCACCGGACAGGACTCCTACAATGAGCAGTTCTTC.

The chain is built from TRBV9 and TRBJ2-3; TRBD2 matches 10 bases. Unmatched junction bases numbered 8, after V lost 5 bases and J lost 5 bases. Germline V gives CDR1 SGDLS, CDR2 YYNGEE. The CDR3 contains 15 residues. The CDR3 nucleotides are TGTGCCAGCAGTACGAGCGGGGGGGCTATAGATACGCAGTATTTT. Amino acids: CASSTSGGAIDTQYF.

The V and J genes are TRBV27 and TRBJ2-7; 7 nucleotides align to TRBD2. The CDR3 is made up of 13 amino acids. Germline values: CDR1 MNHEY, CDR2 SMNVEV (reference sequence). The junction had 14 bases not matched to a gene; V was cut back by 7 bases and J by 11 bases. The CDR3 loop reads CASKVRAPGTKYV. CDR3 DNA: TGTGCCAGCAAAGTAAGGGCCCCCGGGACTAAGTACGTC.

The gene calls are TRBV10-2 and TRBJ1-2; unclear D gene. The V and J ends lost 4 bases and 0 bases respectively, with 12 bases between them. This CDR3 comprises 15 residues. Germline lookup yields CDR1 WSHSY and CDR2 SAAADI. The CDR3 sequence is CASSGPARSNYGYTF. The DNA of the CDR3 is TGCGCCAGCAGTGGGCCTGCCCGTTCTAACTATGGCTACACCTTC.

The chain uses TRBV25-1 and TRBJ1-1, with 12 bases aligning to TRBD1. V was pared by 6 bases and J by 6 bases, with 2 bases of the junction left unmatched. The CDR3 loop spans 13 amino acids. The germline V gene encodes CDR1 MGHDK and CDR2 SYGVNS. DNA for the CDR3: TGTGCCAGCAGGGGGACAGGGGGCTCTGAAGCTTTCTTT. Protein sequence: CASRGTGGSEAFF.

The V gene is TRBV6-6, the J gene TRBJ1-2; TRBD1 matches at 9 bases. CDR1 is MNHNY, CDR2 SVGAGI, per germline (reference sequence). J was trimmed by 5 bases and V by 5 bases; bases with no gene match: 9. The CDR3 has 15 amino acids. CDR3 nucleotide sequence: TGTGCCAGCAGTCTACCGGGACAGGGAGGATATGGCTACACCTTC. This gives the protein CASSLPGQGGYGYTF.

With regard to this clone: One end of the junction does not line up with germline, which may come from a read error. Within the sample, other DNA sequences also encode this same CDR3. The chain employs TRBV6-6 and TRBJ1-6, with TRBD1 identical over 7 bases. The length of the CDR3 is 14 residues. Germline V gene lookup returns CDR1 MNHNY and CDR2 SVGAGI (reference sequence). The CDR3 protein is CASSYDRDNSPLHF. The CDR3 bases are TGTGCCAGCAGTTACGACAGGGATAATTCCCCCCTCCACTTT.

The chain is built from TRBV5-4 and TRBJ2-7; D possibly corresponds to TRBD2 (6 bases). The CDR3 length is 12 residues. Germline loops: CDR1 SGHNT, CDR2 YYREEE (reference sequence). Trimming left V 4 bases short and J 3 bases short, with 8 bases between. CDR3 sequence (DNA): TGTGCCAGCAGCGGGGGGAGCTACGAGCAGTACTTC. This encodes CASSGGSYEQYF. Based on the CDR3 plus reference TRBV5-4 and TRBJ2-7, the full variable domain is ETGVTQSPTHLIKTRGQQVTLRCSSQSGHNTVSWYQQALGQGPQFIFQYYREEENGRGNFPPRFSGLQFPNYSSELNVNALELDDSALYLCASSGGSYEQYFGPGTRLTVT.

The chain couples TRBV4-1 to TRBJ2-2; D is unresolved. The CDR3 totals 15 residues. Trimming took off 3 bases at V and 0 bases at J, with 8 bases between the two ends. Germline V gene sequence: CDR1 MGHRA, CDR2 YSYEKL. CDR3 nucleotide sequence: TGCGCCAGCAGCCACGTACTGTCGAACACCGGGGAGCTGTTTTTT. Its translation is CASSHVLSNTGELFF.

The chain is built from TRBV11-2 and TRBJ2-7; D is possibly TRBD1 (5 bases). The CDR3 sequence is 15 residues long. Germline CDR1 is SGHAT and CDR2 is FQNNGV. The germline V and J ends were trimmed by 3 bases and 3 bases, with 15 bases remaining between them. The chain's CDR3 is CASSLGRVAFYEQYF. DNA of the CDR3: TGTGCCAGCAGCTTGGGCAGGGTGGCCTTCTACGAGCAGTACTTC.

This chain connects TRBV27 to TRBJ1-2, with 8 bases identical to TRBD1. Per the germline V gene, CDR1 is MNHEY and CDR2 is SMNVEV (reference sequence). Trimming took 4 bases from V and 3 from J; bases not matched to a gene: 7. The CDR3 totals 15 residues. The CDR3 nucleotides read TGTGCCAGCAGTTCTACCGGGACAGGATACTATGGCTACACCTTC. Amino acid sequence: CASSSTGTGYYGYTF.

J is TRBJ1-1 and V is TRBV10-3; D is ambiguous. V was cut by 0 bases and J by 4 bases, with 12 bases left in between. CDR3 length equals 15 residues. From germline, CDR1 is ENHRY and CDR2 SYGVKD. The CDR3 DNA sequence: TGTGCCATCAGTGAGTCGGGCGGGTTGGTCACTGAAGCTTTCTTT. Amino acid sequence: CAISESGGLVTEAFF.

Comments on this clone: Other DNA sequences from this sample encode an identical CDR3 as well. This chain uses TRBV6-5 with TRBJ2-1; D gene unclear. This CDR3 has 15 residues. V shed 2 bases and J shed 0 bases, with 8 bases lying between them. The germline V gene encodes CDR1 MNHEY and CDR2 SVGAGI. The CDR3 nucleotides are TGTGCCAGCAGTTACGAGGAGAGCTCCTACAATGAGCAGTTCTTC. Its protein product is CASSYEESSYNEQFF.

The V gene is TRBV7-9, the J gene TRBJ2-2; 7 nucleotides line up with TRBD1. Germline CDR1 SEHNR, CDR2 FQNEAQ (reference sequence). Trimming at V came to 4 bases and at J to 4 bases, leaving 9 bases not matched to a gene. The CDR3 spans 16 residues. Here the CDR3 reads CASSSPSRGPTGELFF. The CDR3 bases are TGTGCCAGCAGCTCCCCGTCGAGGGGGCCCACCGGGGAGCTGTTTTTT.